One sample yielded the 31 T cell receptor beta chains listed below, sequenced in a study of T cell repertoires in cytomegalovirus infection. TCRdb independently ran MiXCR on the reads; one entry per CDR3 protein. The data show fewer than 1,000,000 distinct CDR3 sequences, 25% to 40% seen once. Their cognate antigens are unknown. This specimen was cultured CD8+ T cells from PBMCs, taken from culture after CMV antigen stimulation. These receptors originate from a human donor in good health (CMV status not recorded). Some clones in this sample may be carry-over from other donors' samples.

This clonotype was seen more than once but under ten times. V usage is TRBV27 and J usage is TRBJ1-1; a possible D gene is TRBD1 (5 bases). Trimming left V 2 bases short and J 4 bases short, with 14 bases between. CDR3 size: 15 residues. CDR1 is MNHEY, CDR2 SMNVEV, per germline (reference sequence). CDR3 amino acids: CASSLAGPGGTEAFF. CDR3 nucleotide sequence: TGTGCCAGCAGTTTAGCTGGGCCGGGGGGCACTGAAGCTTTCTTT.

This chain connects TRBV4-3 to TRBJ2-1, with TRBD2 identical over 12 bases. The CDR3 is made up of 17 amino acids. V gave up 2 bases and J gave up 5 bases; unmatched junction bases: 7. Germline CDR1 is LGHNA and CDR2 is YSLEER. The CDR3 is CASSQTRTSGDHNEQFF. CDR3 coding DNA: TGCGCCAGCAGCCAAACCAGGACTAGCGGGGACCACAATGAGCAGTTCTTC.

This sequence joins TRBV6-2 or TRBV6-3 and TRBJ2-5, with TRBD2 identical over 8 bases. Trimming removed 11 bases from V and 1 base from J; junction bases left unmatched: 15. The germline V gene encodes CDR1 MNHEY and CDR2 SVGEGT. The CDR3 length is 16 residues. CDR3 amino acids: CAGSDPAGARQETQYF. In nucleotides, the CDR3 is TGTGCCGGCTCAGACCCAGCGGGGGCCCGCCAAGAGACCCAGTACTTC.

The chain carries TRBV28 and TRBJ2-5, with D possibly TRBD2 on 6 matching bases. The CDR3 loop spans 14 amino acids. The germline V gene has CDR1 MDHEN and CDR2 SYDVKM. Trimming removed 7 bases at V and 5 bases at J, with 17 bases between. CDR3 protein: CASTPWDSGETQYF. CDR3 sequence (DNA): TGTGCCAGCACCCCTTGGGACTCGGGCGAGACCCAGTACTTC. Full variable domain (missing parts from reference TRBV28 and TRBJ2-5): DVKVTQSSRYLVKRTGEKVFLECVQDMDHENMFWYRQDPGLGLRLIYFSYDVKMKEKGDIPEGYSVSREKKERFSLILESASTNQTSMYLCASTPWDSGETQYFGPGTRLLVL.

The genes are TRBV19 and TRBJ2-1; either TRBD1 or TRBD2 may fit D (6 bases each). CDR1 is LNHDA, CDR2 SQIVND, per germline (reference sequence). V was pared by 7 bases and J by 4 bases, with 20 bases between. This CDR3 region has 16 residues. Written as DNA, the CDR3 is TGTGCCAGTACCCCGGGGGCAGACTTTTTATACAATGAGCAGTTCTTC. It is translated as CASTPGADFLYNEQFF. The full variable domain, with the rest looked up from reference TRBV19 and TRBJ2-1, is DGGITQSPKYLFRKEGQNVTLSCEQNLNHDAMYWYRQDPGQGLRLIYYSQIVNDFQKGDIAEGYSVSREKKESFPLTVTSAQKNPTAFYLCASTPGADFLYNEQFFGPGTRLTVL.

The V call is TRBV7-8, the J call TRBJ1-6, with D perhaps matching TRBD1 (6 bases). The V end lost 5 bases, the J end lost 4 bases, and 18 bases lay between the germline ends. The germline V gene has CDR1 SGHVS and CDR2 FQNEAQ. CDR3 length: 17 amino acids. In nucleotides, the CDR3 is TGTGCCAGCAGCCCTAGGGGGGGGGCAGATTATAATTCACCCCTCCACTTT. As protein: CASSPRGGADYNSPLHF.

In this sample, this clonotype turned up many times. The chain combines TRBV24-1 with TRBJ2-1; TRBD2 aligns across 12 bases. V gave up 6 bases and J gave up 11 bases; unmatched junction bases: 4. The germline V gene encodes CDR1 KGHDR and CDR2 SFDVKD. This CDR3 is built from 13 residues. CDR3 coding DNA: TGTGCCACCAGTCTAGCGGGGGGGCCCCAGCAGTTCTTC. Protein product: CATSLAGGPQQFF.

The V and J genes are TRBV6-2 or TRBV6-3 and TRBJ2-2; D possibly corresponds to TRBD1 (5 bases). There are 17 residues in the CDR3. V was clipped by 0 bases and J by 2 bases, with 13 bases between them. CDR1 MNHEY and CDR2 SVGEGT come from the germline V gene. The CDR3 nucleotides read TGTGCCAGCAGTTACTCGCAGGGCGCTTACAACACCGGGGAGCTGTTTTTT. Translated: CASSYSQGAYNTGELFF.

On this clonotype itself: At one of its ends the junction is not consistent with the germline gene, which may arise from a read error. The chain employs TRBV10-2 and TRBJ2-5; 8 positions agree with TRBD2. This CDR3 contains 16 residues. Germline V gene lookup returns CDR1 WSHSY and CDR2 SAAADI. The CDR3: CAGSESMTSVQETQYF. The CDR3 DNA is TGCGCCGGCAGTGAGTCGATGACTAGCGTACAAGAGACCCAGTACTTC.

V and J are TRBV7-8 and TRBJ2-1; TRBD1 agrees at 9 bases. Germline CDR1 reads SGHVS; CDR2 reads FQNEAQ. The CDR3 contains 15 residues. Trimming removed 2 bases from V and 5 bases from J; junction bases left unmatched: 4. CDR3 sequence reads: CASSLTQGANNEQFF. The CDR3 region has the DNA TGTGCCAGCAGCTTAACACAGGGGGCGAACAATGAGCAGTTCTTC.

This clonotype was found many times. The chain couples TRBV19 to TRBJ1-1; D may be TRBD1 (5 bases). Trimming cost V 9 bases and J 1 base, with 9 bases left between them. The CDR3 contains 12 residues. Germline V CDR1 and CDR2: LNHDA, SQIVND (reference sequence). CDR3: CASRRGNTEAFF. CDR3 DNA: TGTGCCAGCAGAAGGGGGAACACTGAAGCTTTCTTT.

CDR3 sequence (DNA): TGCGCCAGCAGCCAAGGATTGGGACAGGAAAACACCGGGGAGCTGTTTTTT. Encoded protein: CASSQGLGQENTGELFF. The chain links TRBV4-1 to TRBJ2-2; 8 bases map to TRBD1. CDR1 MGHRA and CDR2 YSYEKL come from the germline V gene. V shed 1 base and J 2 bases; nucleotides not matched to a gene: 6. The CDR3 loop spans 17 amino acids.

The chain uses TRBV5-1 and TRBJ1-1; D ambiguous. The V end lost 4 bases, the J end lost 4 bases, and 11 bases lay between the germline ends. CDR1 and CDR2 (germline): SGHRS, YFSETQ. The CDR3 sequence is 13 residues long. For the CDR3, the DNA is TGCGCCAGCAGCGGGCCGGGGAGCACTGAAGCTTTCTTT. It codes for CASSGPGSTEAFF.

The chain has TRBV6-5 and TRBJ2-1, with D unresolved. Germline loops: CDR1 MNHEY, CDR2 SVGAGI. The ends were cut back, 2 bases at V and 4 bases at J, with 9 bases in the middle. The CDR3 spans 14 residues. The CDR3 loop reads CASSYEDDYNEQFF. The CDR3 DNA is TGTGCCAGCAGTTACGAGGACGATTACAATGAGCAGTTCTTC.

This clonotype was recorded a few times. The CDR3 spells CASSPQEGSSYNEQFF. In DNA form, the CDR3 reads TGTGCCAGCAGTCCCCAGGAGGGGTCCTCCTACAATGAGCAGTTCTTC. The V and J genes are TRBV27 and TRBJ2-1, with a weak D call TRBD2 (6 bases). CDR3 size: 16 residues. Per germline, CDR1 MNHEY and CDR2 SMNVEV (reference sequence). The V end was cut by 5 bases, the J end by 0 bases, with 14 bases between.

This clonotype occurred a few times. The chain combines TRBV19 with TRBJ2-1; no clear D. The V and J ends lost 3 bases and 5 bases respectively, with 5 bases between them. This CDR3 region has 12 residues. Germline values: CDR1 LNHDA, CDR2 SQIVND (reference sequence). The CDR3 nucleotides are TGTGCCAGTAGTATTAGTAACAATGAGCAGTTCTTC. As protein: CASSISNNEQFF.

This clonotype was seen repeatedly, ten times or more. J is TRBJ2-3 and V is TRBV6-2 or TRBV6-3; 8 bases match TRBD1. The ends lost 5 bases at V and 1 base at J; junction bases unmatched: 8. Germline CDR1 and CDR2: MNHEY and SVGEGT. The CDR3 contains 16 residues. CDR3 amino acids: CASSPKTGVRTDTQYF. Here the CDR3 DNA reads TGTGCCAGCAGTCCGAAGACAGGGGTTCGCACAGATACGCAGTATTTT.

The table lists this clonotype with many counts. The chain recombines TRBV7-6 with TRBJ2-3, with 9 bases that match TRBD2. This CDR3 contains 15 residues. Trimming at V came to 5 bases and at J to 6 bases, leaving 9 bases not matched to a gene. The germline gives CDR1 SGHVS, CDR2 FNYEAQ. The CDR3, as DNA: TGTGCCAGCAGCCTCGCGGGGGGGCCGGGGGATACGCAGTATTTT. Protein product: CASSLAGGPGDTQYF.

The chain is built from TRBV7-9 and TRBJ2-1, with 8 bases that match TRBD1. Germline lookup yields CDR1 SEHNR and CDR2 FQNEAQ (reference sequence). The CDR3 spans 14 residues. V shed 4 bases and J 10 bases; nucleotides not matched to a gene: 9. This CDR3 reads CASSSPWTGREQFF. CDR3 coding DNA: TGTGCCAGCAGCTCCCCGTGGACAGGGCGGGAGCAGTTCTTC.

This clonotype was observed a handful of times. The genes are TRBV14 and TRBJ2-3, with a tentative D call TRBD1 (6 bases). Germline V CDR1 and CDR2: SGHDN, FVKESK. The CDR3 is 14 amino acids. V was cut by 0 bases and J by 6 bases, with 10 bases left in between. DNA for the CDR3: TGTGCCAGCAGCCAAGAGGGGGCCTGGGATACGCAGTATTTT. It translates to CASSQEGAWDTQYF.

This chain connects TRBV2 to TRBJ1-5; D gene unclear. Germline V gene sequence: CDR1 SNHLY, CDR2 FYNNEI. The CDR3 contains 15 residues. Between the trimmed V and J ends, which lost 4 bases and 0 bases, there was a span of 10 bases. This CDR3 is CASSVLGYSNQPQHF. CDR3 sequence (DNA): TGTGCCAGCAGTGTGTTAGGTTATAGCAATCAGCCCCAGCATTTT.

The V and J genes are TRBV7-3 and TRBJ2-3; 13 nucleotides line up with TRBD2. The CDR3 extends over 17 amino acids. Germline CDR1 reads SGHTA; CDR2 reads FQGTGA. The junction had 11 bases not matched to a gene; V was cut back by 5 bases and J by 6 bases. CDR3 sequence (DNA): TGTGCCAGCAGCCCCCGAGACGGGACTAGCGGGATGGATACGCAGTATTTT. It specifies CASSPRDGTSGMDTQYF.

This clonotype was seen a single time. The chain is built from TRBV9 and TRBJ2-1; 10 nucleotides agree with TRBD2. Per the germline V gene, CDR1 is SGDLS and CDR2 is YYNGEE. This CDR3 is built from 13 residues. V was pared by 7 bases and J by 8 bases, with 6 bases of the junction left unmatched. The DNA of the CDR3 is TGTGCCAGCCAAGCGGGGGGGGAGGATGAGCAGTTCTTC. Residues: CASQAGGEDEQFF.

This clonotype came up many times. V and J are TRBV7-6 and TRBJ2-1; TRBD2 agrees at 11 bases. V shed 2 bases and J 4 bases; nucleotides not matched to a gene: 4. CDR3 length equals 16 residues. Germline lookup yields CDR1 SGHVS and CDR2 FNYEAQ. CDR3 DNA sequence: TGTGCCAGCAGCTTAAGGGTAGCGGGGGGGTACAATGAGCAGTTCTTC. Protein: CASSLRVAGGYNEQFF.

J is TRBJ2-3 and V is TRBV6-5; 10 bases match TRBD2. The J segment lost 5 bases and the V segment lost 6 bases, leaving 17 bases of the junction unmatched. Germline loops: CDR1 MNHEY, CDR2 SVGAGI. The CDR3 runs 18 residues. The CDR3 DNA sequence: TGTGCCAGCAGAACCCTCGAGGGAAGCGGGGGGGTTAGAGATACGCAGTATTTT. Translated, it gives CASRTLEGSGGVRDTQYF.

V is TRBV19 and J is TRBJ2-7, with a tentative D call TRBD1 (5 bases). The CDR3 extends over 13 amino acids. Trimming took off 4 bases at V and 2 bases at J, with 9 bases between the two ends. Per the germline V gene, CDR1 is LNHDA and CDR2 is SQIVND (reference sequence). The CDR3 loop is CASSKGVTYEQYF. CDR3 nucleotide sequence: TGTGCCAGTAGTAAAGGGGTCACCTACGAGCAGTACTTC. The full variable domain, completed using reference TRBV19 and TRBJ2-7, is DGGITQSPKYLFRKEGQNVTLSCEQNLNHDAMYWYRQDPGQGLRLIYYSQIVNDFQKGDIAEGYSVSREKKESFPLTVTSAQKNPTAFYLCASSKGVTYEQYFGPGTRLTVT.

This clonotype has a handful of counts. V is TRBV27 and J is TRBJ2-7; 12 bases agree with TRBD2. The V gene's germline CDR1 is MNHEY and CDR2 SMNVEV (reference sequence). The J segment lost 3 bases and the V segment lost 5 bases, leaving 5 bases of the junction unmatched. The CDR3 runs to 15 residues. In DNA form, the CDR3 reads TGTGCCAGCAGTCTCCGACTAGCGGGGGACTACGAGCAGTACTTC. It encodes CASSLRLAGDYEQYF.

For this clonotype: It may be a read error: a sequence one base away is much more abundant. Because it lacks the conserved phenylalanine or tryptophan at the end, this CDR3 is likely a read error. CDR3 nucleotides: TGTGCCAGCAGTTTAAAAGGGGGGGGCGCAGAGACCCAGTACTCC. Amino acid sequence: CASSLKGGGAETQYS. The chain has TRBV28 and TRBJ2-5; tentatively, D is TRBD2 (7 bases). CDR1 and CDR2 (germline): MDHEN, SYDVKM. This CDR3 comprises 15 residues. Trimming left V 2 bases short and J 4 bases short, with 14 bases between.

V gene TRBV5-1 combines with J gene TRBJ2-3, with 7 bases that match TRBD1. Germline CDR1 is SGHRS and CDR2 is YFSETQ. This CDR3 is 17 amino acids long. Trimming cost V 6 bases and J 0 bases; bases outside gene matches: 13. CDR3 sequence: CASTFWPGQESTDTQYF. The CDR3 DNA is TGCGCCAGCACCTTTTGGCCCGGACAGGAAAGCACAGATACGCAGTATTTT.

The chain is built from TRBV20-1 and TRBJ1-4; the D is unclear. The CDR3 sequence is 12 residues long. Trimming pared 4 bases from V and 7 bases from J, leaving 10 bases between. Per germline, CDR1 DFQATT and CDR2 SNEGSKA (reference sequence). The CDR3 nucleotides are TGCAGTGCTACTAGGGAGGGTGAAAAACTGTTTTTT. Translating it yields CSATREGEKLFF.

This chain connects TRBV7-3 to TRBJ2-3, with D unclear. CDR3 length: 15 residues. Between the trimmed V and J ends, which lost 5 bases and 1 base, there was a span of 13 bases. Germline V gene data show CDR1 as SGHTA and CDR2 as FQGTGA. The CDR3: CASSLGYGGTDTQYF. The DNA for the CDR3 is TGTGCCAGCAGCCTGGGGTACGGAGGCACAGATACGCAGTATTTT. The full variable domain, in which reference TRBV7-3 and TRBJ2-3 provide the parts outside the CDR3, is GAGVSQTPSNKVTEKGKYVELRCDPISGHTALYWYRQSLGQGPEFLIYFQGTGAADDSGLPNDRFFAVRPEGSVSTLKIQRTERGDSAVYLCASSLGYGGTDTQYFGPGTRLTVL.